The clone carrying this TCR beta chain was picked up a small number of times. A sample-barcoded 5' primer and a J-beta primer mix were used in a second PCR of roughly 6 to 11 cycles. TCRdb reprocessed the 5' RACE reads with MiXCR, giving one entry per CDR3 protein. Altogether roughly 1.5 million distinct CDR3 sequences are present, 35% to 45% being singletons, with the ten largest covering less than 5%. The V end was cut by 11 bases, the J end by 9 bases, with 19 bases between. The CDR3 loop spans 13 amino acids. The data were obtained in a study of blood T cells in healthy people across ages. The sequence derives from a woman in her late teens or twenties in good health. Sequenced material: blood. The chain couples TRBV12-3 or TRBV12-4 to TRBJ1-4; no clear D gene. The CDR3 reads CASLEATRQKLFF. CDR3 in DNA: TGTGCCTCCCTCGAAGCCACCAGGCAAAAACTGTTTTTT.